The sequence of this TCR beta chain was determined in a study of Ad26.COV2.S vaccination and SARS-CoV-2 variants. Study context: Within the COV1001 Ad26.COV2.S trial arm, the donor was enrolled. Findings of the study overall: There was reportedly substantial breadth in spike-specific CD8+ and CD4+ T cell responses after vaccination. Researchers reported similar non-spike TCR breadth in vaccine and placebo recipients.

Comments on this clone: Its matching antigen is unknown.

In germline, CDR1 is PRHDT, CDR2 FYEKMQ (reference sequence). Between the trimmed V and J ends, which lost 4 bases and 2 bases, there was a span of 15 bases. The CDR3 runs 15 residues. TCRdb's copy holds only in-frame clones and misses some; the assay was immunoSEQ multiplex PCR. The repertoire includes 380,000 or so clones, around 90% of them detected once, and 6.4% sits in the top ten. Treatment described: roughly 18 received Ad26.COV2.S at low or high dose, single or two shots; about 5 received placebo; per-sample allocation not given. The study sampled participants on day 63 after the first vaccine or placebo injection. An adult donor aged 18-55 years was enrolled in Boston.

This receptor was taken from a person between 18 and 65 years old who received the Ad26.COV2.S COVID-19 vaccine or a placebo. This chain links TRBV13 with TRBJ2-7; TRBD1 is a possible D gene (6 bases). The sequencing used peripheral blood, collected in a trial of Ad26.COV2.S vaccine versus placebo. The CDR3 loop is CASSSNRVPAYEQYF. The CDR3 nucleotides read TGTGCCAGCAGCTCCAACAGGGTGCCCGCCTACGAGCAGTACTTC.